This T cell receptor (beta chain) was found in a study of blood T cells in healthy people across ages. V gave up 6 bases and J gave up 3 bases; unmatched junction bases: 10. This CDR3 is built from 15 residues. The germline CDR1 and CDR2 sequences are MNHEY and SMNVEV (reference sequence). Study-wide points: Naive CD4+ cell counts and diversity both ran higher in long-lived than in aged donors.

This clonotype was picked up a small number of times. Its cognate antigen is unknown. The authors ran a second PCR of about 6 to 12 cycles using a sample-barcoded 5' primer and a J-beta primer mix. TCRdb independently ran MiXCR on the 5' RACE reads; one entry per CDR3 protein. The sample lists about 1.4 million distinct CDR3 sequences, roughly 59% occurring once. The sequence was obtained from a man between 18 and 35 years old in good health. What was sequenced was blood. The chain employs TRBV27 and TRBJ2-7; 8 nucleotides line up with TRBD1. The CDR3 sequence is CASSLSRDRFYEQYF. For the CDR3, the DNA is TGTGCCAGCAGCCTGAGCCGGGACAGGTTCTACGAGCAGTACTTC.